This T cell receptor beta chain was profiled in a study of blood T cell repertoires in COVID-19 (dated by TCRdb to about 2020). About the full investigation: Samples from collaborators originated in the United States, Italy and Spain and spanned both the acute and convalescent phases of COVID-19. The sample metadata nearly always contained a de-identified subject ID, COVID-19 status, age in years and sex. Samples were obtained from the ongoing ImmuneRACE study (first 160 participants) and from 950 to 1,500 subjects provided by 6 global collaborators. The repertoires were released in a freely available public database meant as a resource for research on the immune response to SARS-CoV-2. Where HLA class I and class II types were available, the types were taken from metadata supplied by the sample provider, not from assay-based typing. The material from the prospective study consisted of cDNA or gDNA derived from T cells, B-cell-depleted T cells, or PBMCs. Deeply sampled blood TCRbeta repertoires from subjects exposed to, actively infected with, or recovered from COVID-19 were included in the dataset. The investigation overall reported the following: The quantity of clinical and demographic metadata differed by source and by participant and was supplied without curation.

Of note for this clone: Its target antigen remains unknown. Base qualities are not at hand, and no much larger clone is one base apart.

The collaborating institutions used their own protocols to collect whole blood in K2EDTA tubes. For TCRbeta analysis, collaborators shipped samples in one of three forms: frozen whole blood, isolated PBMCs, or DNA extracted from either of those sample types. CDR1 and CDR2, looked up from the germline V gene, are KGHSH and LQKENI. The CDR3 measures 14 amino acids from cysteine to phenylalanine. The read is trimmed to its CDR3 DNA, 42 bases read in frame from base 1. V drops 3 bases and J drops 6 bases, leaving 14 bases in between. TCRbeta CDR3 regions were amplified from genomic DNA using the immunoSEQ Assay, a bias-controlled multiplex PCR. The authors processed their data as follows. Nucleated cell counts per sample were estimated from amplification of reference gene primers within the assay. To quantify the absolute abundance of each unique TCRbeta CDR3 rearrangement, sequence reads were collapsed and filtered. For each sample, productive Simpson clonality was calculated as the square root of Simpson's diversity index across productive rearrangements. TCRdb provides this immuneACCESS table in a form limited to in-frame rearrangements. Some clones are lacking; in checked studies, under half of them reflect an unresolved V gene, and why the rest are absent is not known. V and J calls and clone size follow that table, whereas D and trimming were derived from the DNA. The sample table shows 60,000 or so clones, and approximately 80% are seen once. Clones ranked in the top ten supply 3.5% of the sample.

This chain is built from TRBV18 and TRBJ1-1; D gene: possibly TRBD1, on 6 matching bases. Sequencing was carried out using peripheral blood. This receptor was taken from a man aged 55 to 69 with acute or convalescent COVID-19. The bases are TGTGCCAGCTCACCGCGGGGGCGCGACGCTGAAGCTTTCTTT. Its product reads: CASSPRGRDAEAFF.